This TCR beta chain was identified in a study of siplizumab effects on memory and regulatory T cells. Study findings and constraints: Of the proliferating CD4+ or CD8+ clones, roughly 75-97% lacked a naive or memory phenotype that could be assigned.

Assay: immunoSEQ multiplex PCR; the TCRdb copy retains only in-frame clones and omits some. The table lists roughly 100,000 clones, 85% to 95% of them singletons. Note on this clone: Its matching antigen is unknown.

The source is a human donor in good health. The sample comprised CD4+ T cells sorted from blood.

This chain's CDR3 is CAHSGGNTGELFF. The CDR3 DNA sequence: TGTGCCCACTCCGGGGGTAACACCGGGGAGCTGTTTTTT. The chain recombines TRBV30 with TRBJ2-2; TRBD2 might be the D (6 bases). This CDR3 is built from 13 residues. CDR1 is GTSNPN, CDR2 SVGIG, per germline (reference sequence). V was shortened by 8 bases and J by 2 bases, with 12 bases between the two germline ends.